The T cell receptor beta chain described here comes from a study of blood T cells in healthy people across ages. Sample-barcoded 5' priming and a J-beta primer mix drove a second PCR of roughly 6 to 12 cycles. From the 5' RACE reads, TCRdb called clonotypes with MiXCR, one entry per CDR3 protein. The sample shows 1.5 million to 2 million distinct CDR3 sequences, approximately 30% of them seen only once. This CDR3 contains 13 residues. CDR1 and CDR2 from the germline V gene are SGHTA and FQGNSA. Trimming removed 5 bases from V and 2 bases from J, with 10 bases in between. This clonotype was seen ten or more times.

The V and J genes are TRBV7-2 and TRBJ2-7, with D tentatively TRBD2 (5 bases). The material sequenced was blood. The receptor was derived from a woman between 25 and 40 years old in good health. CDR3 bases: TGTGCCAGCAGCACCGGGGTTACCTACGAGCAGTACTTC. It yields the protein CASSTGVTYEQYF. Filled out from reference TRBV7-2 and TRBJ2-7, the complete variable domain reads GAGVSQSPSNKVTEKGKDVELRCDPISGHTALYWYRQSLGQGLEFLIYFQGNSAPDKSGLPSDRFSAERTGGSVSTLTIQRTQQEDSAVYLCASSTGVTYEQYFGPGTRLTVT.